Listed below are T cell receptor beta chains from one sample, sequenced in a study of blood T cell repertoires in COVID-19. Data came from immunoSEQ multiplex PCR; TCRdb stores just in-frame clones and leaves some out. In the table there are tens of thousands of clones, over 80% of which are singletons. The specimen was peripheral blood. These receptors were collected from a man aged 35 to 55 with COVID-19, enrolled during active disease. Both conserved end residues are trimmed from each CDR3. The D gene is left open where the match is weak.

J gene: TRBJ1-4
V gene: TRBV11-3
D gene: -
CDR3 protein: ASSLSSWGVREKLF

J gene: TRBJ1-5
V gene: TRBV15
D gene: TRBD1
CDR3 protein: ATSRDTNTGTGNQPQH

J gene: TRBJ2-1
V gene: TRBV7-9
D gene: TRBD2
CDR3 protein: ASSFLAGGNEQF

J gene: TRBJ1-1
V gene: TRBV10-1
D gene: -
CDR3 protein: ASSDSGGGPAF

J gene: TRBJ1-1
V gene: TRBV5-4
D gene: -
CDR3 protein: ASSDNRAEAF

J gene: TRBJ1-1
V gene: TRBV10-3
D gene: TRBD1
CDR3 protein: AISARQGQNTEAF

J gene: TRBJ1-2
V gene: TRBV12-5
D gene: -
CDR3 protein: ASGLPSLDTMGYT

J gene: TRBJ2-1
V gene: TRBV28
D gene: -
CDR3 protein: ASSPPRGHPGINEQF

J gene: TRBJ2-7
V gene: TRBV2
D gene: TRBD2
CDR3 protein: ASRFPPGLIYEQY

J gene: TRBJ1-3
V gene: TRBV24-1
D gene: -
CDR3 protein: ATSDFCQGRANTIY

J gene: TRBJ2-4
V gene: TRBV29-1
D gene: -
CDR3 protein: SVGGIGQLAKNIQY

J gene: TRBJ2-1
V gene: TRBV2
D gene: -
CDR3 protein: ASSEVDSNEQF

J gene: TRBJ1-3
V gene: TRBV20-1
D gene: -
CDR3 protein: SASREFGSGNTIY

J gene: TRBJ2-1
V gene: TRBV4-2
D gene: -
CDR3 protein: ASSQGNGEFDEQF

J gene: TRBJ2-3
V gene: TRBV11-2
D gene: TRBD2
CDR3 protein: ASSSGGGNTDTQY

J gene: TRBJ2-7
V gene: TRBV2
D gene: -
CDR3 protein: ASRWTADVYEQY

J gene: TRBJ2-5
V gene: TRBV7-9
D gene: -
CDR3 protein: ASSSFSQETQY

J gene: TRBJ2-7
V gene: TRBV19
D gene: TRBD2
CDR3 protein: ASSSDVAGDSYEQY

J gene: TRBJ1-1
V gene: TRBV18
D gene: TRBD1
CDR3 protein: ASSPLQGAEAF

J gene: TRBJ1-2
V gene: TRBV27
D gene: -
CDR3 protein: ASGGAGAYYGYT

J gene: TRBJ2-2
V gene: TRBV3-1/TRBV3-2
D gene: TRBD1
CDR3 protein: ASSLGTVNTGELF

J gene: TRBJ2-7
V gene: TRBV7-3
D gene: -
CDR3 protein: ASSPQAGENQY